The clone carrying this TCR beta chain appeared many times. Its antigen is unidentified. This CDR3 has 18 residues. The germline gives CDR1 SGDLS, CDR2 YYNGEE. Trimming at V came to 4 bases and at J to 0 bases, leaving 5 bases not matched to a gene. Ophthalmopathy in the patients scored at least 3 on Clinical Activity Score and at least 4 on NOSPECS grade, lasting under 3 months. Lactation, pregnancy, other autoimmune disease or uncontrolled infection excluded patients. The CDR3 regions of TCR beta were amplified from RNA transcripts. First-round RT-PCR with HTBI primers amplified the TCR CDR3 region. TCRdb itself ran the multiplex PCR reads through MiXCR, one entry per CDR3 protein. The data contain some 490,000 distinct CDR3 sequences, 15% to 20% of them singletons. The data stem from a study of T cells in Graves' hyperthyroidism and ophthalmopathy. Findings and limits, study-wide: Ophthalmopathy got predicted by the model a median approximately 6 months before its onset. In the blood, most expanded thyroid clonotypes above 0.001 appeared as well.

The TCR was taken from a woman in her twenties or thirties with Graves' ophthalmopathy. The sample consisted of blood. The gene calls are TRBV9 and TRBJ2-2; 14 bases are a match to TRBD2. The CDR3 sequence is CASSLGLAGGPNTGELFF. The CDR3, as DNA: TGTGCCAGCAGCCTCGGACTAGCGGGAGGACCGAACACCGGGGAGCTGTTTTTT.